This T cell receptor (beta chain) was obtained from a study of CD8 T cells in ankylosing spondylitis. Study-wide results and limits: Researchers reportedly found disease-linked clones significantly enriched in matched ankylosing spondylitis synovial fluid. Before this, some motif variants had been reported in reactive arthritis synovial fluid and blood.

One entry per CDR3 protein, called by TCRdb with MiXCR from the 5' RACE reads. The data hold about 100,000 distinct CDR3 sequences, with approximately 25% observed a single time. This clonotype was recorded at least ten times. Its antigen is unidentified. The CDR3 is 16 residues long. Trimming removed 1 base at V and 2 bases at J, with 15 bases between. Germline V CDR1 and CDR2: SGHTA, FQGNSA. V is TRBV7-2 and J is TRBJ2-7; D could derive from TRBD1 or TRBD2 (6 bases each). Input material: synovial fluid, either unsorted or a sorted T cell fraction (not recorded which). The TCR comes from a male donor with ankylosing spondylitis. The CDR3 nucleotides are TGTGCCAGCAGCTTAGGGGGGGCAGGTAAGCCCTACGAGCAGTACTTC. Translated, it gives CASSLGGAGKPYEQYF. Using reference TRBV7-2 and TRBJ2-7 for the parts outside the CDR3, the full variable domain is GAGVSQSPSNKVTEKGKDVELRCDPISGHTALYWYRQSLGQGLEFLIYFQGNSAPDKSGLPSDRFSAERTGGSVSTLTIQRTQQEDSAVYLCASSLGGAGKPYEQYFGPGTRLTVT.